This T cell receptor (beta chain) originates from a study of tumor-infiltrating lymphocytes in primary liver carcinoma. The overall study: Both sexes were represented among patients, who were 30 to 69 years old.

Remarks on this clonotype: Its matching antigen is unknown. One base away lies a much larger clone, so this may be a sequencing read error.

Germline V CDR1 and CDR2: SGHDN, FVKESK. This CDR3 spans 12 amino acids. Germline DNA was extracted alongside blood RNA, which was obtained from unsorted whole blood. The study enrolled treatment-naive patients with chronic HBV infection. The template, 500 ng total RNA, yielded TCR beta cDNA made with a constant-region primer. Researchers made the TCR beta libraries by running three nested multiplex PCR rounds with slightly modified ARM-PCR. With TRBV1-TRBV30 forward primers and a C-beta reverse primer, the first two PCR rounds were run for 9 to 10 cycles each. TCRdb redid the calling of the multiplex PCR reads with MiXCR, one entry per CDR3 protein. This sample has nearly 200,000 distinct CDR3 sequences, with 65% found just once. Study results and limitations: Blood fell significantly below tumors in its top-250-clone fraction (p = 0.039).

This chain uses TRBV14 with TRBJ2-7; D call uncertain. Sample: peripheral blood. The TCR was taken from an older woman with primary liver carcinoma and hepatitis B virus infection. CDR3 nucleotide sequence: TGTGCCAGCAGCCAAGCCTCTCAGGTGCAGAACTTC. Residues: CASSQASQVQNF.